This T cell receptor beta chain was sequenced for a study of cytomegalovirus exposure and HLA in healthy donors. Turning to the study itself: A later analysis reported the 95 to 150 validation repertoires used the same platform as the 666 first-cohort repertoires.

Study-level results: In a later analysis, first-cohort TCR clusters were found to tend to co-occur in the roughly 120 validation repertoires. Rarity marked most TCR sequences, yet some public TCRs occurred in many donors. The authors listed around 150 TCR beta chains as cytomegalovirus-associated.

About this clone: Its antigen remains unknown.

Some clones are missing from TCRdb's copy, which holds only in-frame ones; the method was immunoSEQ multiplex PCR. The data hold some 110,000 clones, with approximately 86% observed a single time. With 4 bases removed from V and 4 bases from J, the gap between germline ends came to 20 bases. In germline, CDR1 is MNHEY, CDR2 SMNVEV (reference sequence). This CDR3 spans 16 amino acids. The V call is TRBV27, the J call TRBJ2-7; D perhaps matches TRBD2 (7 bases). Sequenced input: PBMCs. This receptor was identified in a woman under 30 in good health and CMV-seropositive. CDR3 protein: CASSSGRGGGIYEQYF. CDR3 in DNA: TGTGCCAGCAGTTCGGGACGGGGAGGGGGAATTTACGAGCAGTACTTC.